Detailed here is one T cell receptor beta chain. Time point reported: pre-sensitization, week 0. Indicated treatment: therapeutic diphenylcyclopropenone sensitization with weekly scalp DPC. The CDR3 covers 12 residues. V was cut by 10 bases and J by 3 bases, with 10 bases left in between. Germline V gene lookup returns CDR1 ENHRY and CDR2 SYGVKD. TCRdb called the RACE reads again in MiXCR, with one record for every CDR3 protein. The profile covers roughly 110,000 distinct CDR3 sequences, with 12% appearing a single time and roughly 1.5% taken by the ten largest. This sample was taken from a study of human T cells and chemical hapten exposure.

V usage is TRBV10-3 and J usage is TRBJ1-5, with D hard to call. The sequence derives from a woman aged 45-65 years with alopecia areata. Some clones in this sample may be carry-over from other donors' samples. Here the sequenced sample was whole blood, taken in connection with sensitization to the hapten diphenylcyclopropenone (DPC). The CDR3 sequence: CATGPNNQPQHF. Here the CDR3 DNA reads TGTGCCACCGGACCGAACAATCAGCCCCAGCATTTT.